This passage covers 2 T cell receptor beta chains from one sample sequenced in a study of blood T cell repertoires in COVID-19. Sequenced by immunoSEQ multiplex PCR; TCRdb stores in-frame clones only, minus some. In the table there are over 300,000 clones, approximately 84% of which are singletons. Sequences were obtained from PBMCs or T cells enriched from blood (not recorded which). These receptors came from a woman between 18 and 29 years old who had recovered from COVID-19.

The genes are TRBV7-8 and TRBJ2-5, with D possibly being TRBD2 (6 bases). Trimming stripped 0 bases from V and 4 bases from J, with 12 bases between. In germline, CDR1 is SGHVS, CDR2 FQNEAQ. The CDR3 sequence is 15 residues long. CDR3 DNA sequence: TGTGCCAGCAGCTTAGCCGGGAGAATTTTAGAGACCCAGTACTTC. Translating gives CASSLAGRILETQYF.

The chain employs TRBV19 and TRBJ2-1, with TRBD2 matching 11 bases. CDR3 length: 13 residues. Trimming at V came to 6 bases and at J to 10 bases, leaving 5 bases not matched to a gene. Per germline, CDR1 LNHDA and CDR2 SQIVND (reference sequence). Here the CDR3 DNA reads TGTGCCAGTAGAGGACTAGCGGGTTCCGAGCAGTTCTTC. Translation: CASRGLAGSEQFF.